The 3 T cell receptor beta chains below all came from one sample that was sequenced in a study of blood T cell repertoires in COVID-19. Here immunoSEQ multiplex PCR was the method, and the copy in TCRdb shows in-frame clones only, minus some. The profile covers roughly 370,000 clones, with 80% to 90% appearing a single time and roughly a tenth taken by the ten largest. The sequencing sample was made of PBMCs or T cells enriched from blood (not recorded which). The receptors were sampled from a woman between 50 and 59 years old who had recovered from COVID-19.

This sequence joins TRBV2 and TRBJ2-5, with 9 bases lining up with TRBD1. The J segment lost 5 bases and the V segment lost 6 bases, leaving 10 bases of the junction unmatched. Germline V gene sequence: CDR1 SNHLY, CDR2 FYNNEI. The CDR3 extends over 15 amino acids. The CDR3 DNA sequence: TGTGCCAGCAGACCCGGGGACAGGGACATGGAGACCCAGTACTTC. This codes for CASRPGDRDMETQYF.

The chain joins TRBV7-2 to TRBJ2-3; D is uncertain. Germline CDR1 reads SGHTA; CDR2 reads FQGNSA. The CDR3 sequence is 16 residues long. Trimming shortened V by 3 bases and J by 2 bases, and 15 bases separated the two germline ends. The CDR3 region has the DNA TGTGCCAGCAGCTTGGTTTCACACCTCCTCACAGATACGCAGTATTTT. Its translation: CASSLVSHLLTDTQYF.

This chain links TRBV5-4 with TRBJ2-3, with 9 bases fitting TRBD2. The trim removed 5 bases at V and 3 bases at J, leaving 4 bases unmatched. Per germline, CDR1 SGHNT and CDR2 YYREEE (reference sequence). The CDR3 loop spans 14 amino acids. CDR3 coding DNA: TGTGCCAGCAGGTTGACTAGCGGTACAGATACGCAGTATTTT. This codes for CASRLTSGTDTQYF.